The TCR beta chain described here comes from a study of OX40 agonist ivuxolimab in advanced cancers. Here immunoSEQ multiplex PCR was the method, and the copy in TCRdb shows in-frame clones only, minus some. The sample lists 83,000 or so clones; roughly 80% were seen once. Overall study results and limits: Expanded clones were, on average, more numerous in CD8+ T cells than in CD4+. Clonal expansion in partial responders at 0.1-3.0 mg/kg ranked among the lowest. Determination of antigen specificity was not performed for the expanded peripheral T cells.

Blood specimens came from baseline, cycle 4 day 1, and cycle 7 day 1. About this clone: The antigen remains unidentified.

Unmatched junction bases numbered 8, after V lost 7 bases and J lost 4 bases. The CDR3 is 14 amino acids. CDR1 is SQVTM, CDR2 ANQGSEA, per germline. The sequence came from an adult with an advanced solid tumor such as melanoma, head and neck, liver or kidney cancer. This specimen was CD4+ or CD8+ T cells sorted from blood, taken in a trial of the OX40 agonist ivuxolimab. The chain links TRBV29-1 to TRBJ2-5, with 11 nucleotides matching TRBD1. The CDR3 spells CSGSPGQGVETQYF. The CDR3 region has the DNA TGCAGCGGAAGCCCGGGACAGGGGGTAGAGACCCAGTACTTC.